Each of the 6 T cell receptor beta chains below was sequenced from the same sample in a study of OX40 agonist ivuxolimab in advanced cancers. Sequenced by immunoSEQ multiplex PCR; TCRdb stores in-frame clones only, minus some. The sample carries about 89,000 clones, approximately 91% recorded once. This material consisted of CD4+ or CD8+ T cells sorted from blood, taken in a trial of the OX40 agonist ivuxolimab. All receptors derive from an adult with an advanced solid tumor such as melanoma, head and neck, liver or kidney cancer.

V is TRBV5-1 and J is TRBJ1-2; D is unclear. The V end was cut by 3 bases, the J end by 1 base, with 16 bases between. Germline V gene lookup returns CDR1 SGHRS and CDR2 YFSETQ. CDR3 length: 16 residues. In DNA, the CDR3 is TGCGCCAGCAGCTCCCTGGCGACCGTTTTTAACTATGGCTACACCTTC. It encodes CASSSLATVFNYGYTF. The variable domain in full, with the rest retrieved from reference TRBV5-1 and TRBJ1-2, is KAGVTQTPRYLIKTRGQQVTLSCSPISGHRSVSWYQQTPGQGLQFLFEYFSETQRNKGNFPGRFSGRQFSNSRSEMNVSTLELGDSALYLCASSSLATVFNYGYTFGSGTRLTVV.

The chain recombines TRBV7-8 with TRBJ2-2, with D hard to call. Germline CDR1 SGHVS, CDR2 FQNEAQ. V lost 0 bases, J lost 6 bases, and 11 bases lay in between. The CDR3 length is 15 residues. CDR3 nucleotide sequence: TGTGCCAGCAGCTTAGCGGAATCAAAACCCGGGGAGCTGTTTTTT. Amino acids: CASSLAESKPGELFF. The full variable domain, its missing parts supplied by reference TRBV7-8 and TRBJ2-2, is GAGVSQSPRYKVAKRGQDVALRCDPISGHVSLFWYQQALGQGPEFLTYFQNEAQLDKSGLPSDRFFAERPEGSVSTLKIQRTQQEDSAVYLCASSLAESKPGELFFGEGSRLTVL.

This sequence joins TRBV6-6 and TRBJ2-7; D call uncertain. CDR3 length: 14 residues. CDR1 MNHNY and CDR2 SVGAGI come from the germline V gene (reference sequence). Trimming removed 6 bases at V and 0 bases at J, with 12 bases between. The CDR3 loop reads CASRTSTVSYEQYF. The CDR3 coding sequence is TGTGCCAGCAGAACATCGACCGTCTCCTACGAGCAGTACTTC.

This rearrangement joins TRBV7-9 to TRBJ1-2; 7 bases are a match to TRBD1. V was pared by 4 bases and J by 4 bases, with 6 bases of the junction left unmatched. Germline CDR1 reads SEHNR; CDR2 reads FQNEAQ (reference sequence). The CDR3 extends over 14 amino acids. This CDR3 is CASSSETGTYGYTF. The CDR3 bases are TGTGCCAGCAGCTCAGAGACAGGGACCTATGGCTACACCTTC.

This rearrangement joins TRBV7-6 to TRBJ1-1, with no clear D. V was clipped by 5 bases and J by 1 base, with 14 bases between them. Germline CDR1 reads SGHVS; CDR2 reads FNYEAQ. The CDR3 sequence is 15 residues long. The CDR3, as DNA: TGTGCCAGCAGCCCCGATAGGGTTTCGAACACTGAAGCTTTCTTT. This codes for CASSPDRVSNTEAFF.

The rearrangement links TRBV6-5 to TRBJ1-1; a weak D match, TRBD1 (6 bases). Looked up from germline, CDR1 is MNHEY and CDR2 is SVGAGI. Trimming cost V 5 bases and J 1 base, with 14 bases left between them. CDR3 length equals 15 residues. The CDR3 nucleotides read TGTGCCAGCAGTAGGAGAAGGGGGTGGAACACTGAAGCTTTCTTT. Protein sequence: CASSRRRGWNTEAFF.